The next 13 T cell receptor beta chains were all read from a single sample in a study of early T cells in non-severe SARS-CoV-2 infection. TCRdb re-called the 5' RACE reads with MiXCR, one entry per CDR3 protein. This sample has over 45,000 distinct CDR3 sequences, with around 5.6% found just once. What was sequenced was whole blood. Receptor source: an adult who was a healthcare worker with PCR-confirmed SARS-CoV-2 infection or an uninfected control (not recorded which).

This clonotype has just a few counts. The chain recombines TRBV7-6 with TRBJ2-3, with 10 bases identical to TRBD2. V lost 5 bases, J lost 6 bases, and 11 bases stayed unmatched. This CDR3 is 16 amino acids long. The germline V gene encodes CDR1 SGHVS and CDR2 FNYEAQ. The CDR3 region has the DNA TGTGCCAGCAGCCAGATAAGTAGCGGGGGGATGGATACGCAGTATTTT. Translated, it gives CASSQISSGGMDTQYF.

This clonotype was recorded many times. This chain uses TRBV20-1 with TRBJ1-5; D not certain. The CDR3 is made up of 13 amino acids. V lost 6 bases to trimming and J lost 4 bases, with 13 bases between them. Germline CDR1 is DFQATT and CDR2 is SNEGSKA (reference sequence). The CDR3 sequence: CSAAIGVNQPQHF. In DNA form, the CDR3 reads TGCAGTGCCGCGATTGGGGTAAATCAGCCCCAGCATTTT.

The table lists this clonotype with a few counts. The chain uses TRBV7-6 and TRBJ1-1; 9 bases agree with TRBD1. The CDR3 has 14 residues. Germline-derived CDR1 and CDR2 are SGHVS and FNYEAQ. Unmatched junction bases numbered 10, after V lost 10 bases and J lost 4 bases. As DNA, the CDR3 is TGTGCCACCCAAGCCGGGACAGGGAGCACTGAAGCTTTCTTT. Protein sequence: CATQAGTGSTEAFF.

This clonotype was seen ten or more times. The chain carries TRBV6-5 and TRBJ1-1, with a weak D call TRBD1 (6 bases). Germline values: CDR1 MNHEY, CDR2 SVGAGI. This CDR3 has 12 residues. The germline V and J ends were trimmed by 5 bases and 4 bases, with 8 bases remaining between them. The CDR3 bases are TGTGCCAGCAGTCAAGGGGGCACTGAAGCTTTCTTT. This sequence encodes CASSQGGTEAFF.

Ten or more counts support this clonotype. The chain recombines TRBV19 with TRBJ2-1; D gene ambiguous. The CDR3 totals 12 residues. The germline V gene has CDR1 LNHDA and CDR2 SQIVND (reference sequence). Trimming removed 6 bases from V and 9 bases from J, with 12 bases in between. The CDR3 here is CASRPLGGEQFF. The CDR3 coding sequence is TGTGCCAGTAGGCCCCTCGGCGGTGAGCAGTTCTTC.

The chain combines TRBV2 with TRBJ1-5, with unresolved D. This CDR3 spans 14 amino acids. Germline CDR1 reads SNHLY; CDR2 reads FYNNEI. The ends were cut back, 7 bases at V and 0 bases at J, with 10 bases in the middle. CDR3 DNA: TGTGCCAGCAATCCGCTTAATAGCAATCAGCCCCAGCATTTT. Translating it yields CASNPLNSNQPQHF.

This clonotype occurred many times. The chain links TRBV6-6 to TRBJ2-1; 7 bases line up with TRBD2. In germline, CDR1 is MNHNY, CDR2 SVGAGI (reference sequence). Trimming at V came to 6 bases and at J to 0 bases, leaving 5 bases not matched to a gene. The CDR3 consists of 15 residues. The CDR3: CASRKSGTSYNEQFF. In DNA form, the CDR3 reads TGTGCCAGCAGGAAGAGCGGGACCTCCTACAATGAGCAGTTCTTC.

This clonotype was seen at least ten times. The chain employs TRBV5-1 and TRBJ2-6; a possible D gene is TRBD1 (5 bases). Germline CDR1 is SGHRS and CDR2 is YFSETQ. The CDR3 extends over 15 amino acids. V was pared by 2 bases and J by 1 base, with 7 bases between. The chain's CDR3 is CASSFRESGANVLTF. In nucleotides, the CDR3 is TGCGCCAGCAGCTTCAGGGAATCTGGGGCCAACGTCCTGACTTTC.

This chain links TRBV4-1 with TRBJ2-5, with D maybe TRBD1 (6 bases). The CDR3 sequence is 16 residues long. CDR1 is MGHRA, CDR2 YSYEKL, per germline. V lost 3 bases and J lost 2, with 16 bases in between. CDR3 residues: CASSQAPQGKQETQYF. The CDR3 coding sequence is TGCGCCAGCAGCCAGGCCCCACAGGGAAAACAAGAGACCCAGTACTTC.

As concerns this clonotype: Given a much more abundant clone one base away, this may be a read error. This sequence joins TRBV5-1 and TRBJ1-1, with no clear D. Germline CDR1 is SGHRS and CDR2 is YFSETQ. The CDR3 has 14 residues. The CDR3 is CASSLGLVNTKAFF. As DNA, the CDR3 is TGCGCCAGCAGCTTGGGGTTGGTGAACACTAAAGCTTTCTTT.

In this sample, this clonotype turned up many times. The chain carries TRBV4-2 and TRBJ1-1; no clear D gene. The CDR3 totals 16 residues. CDR1 is LGHNA, CDR2 YNFKEQ, per germline. V lost 1 base, J lost 3 bases, and 15 bases lay in between. In DNA form, the CDR3 reads TGTGCCAGCAGCCAAGTAGGAAGGGTGGAGGACACTGAAGCTTTCTTT. It specifies CASSQVGRVEDTEAFF.

This clonotype showed up many times. The chain uses TRBV7-9 and TRBJ2-4, with TRBD1 as a possible D gene (5 bases). CDR1 is SEHNR, CDR2 FQNEAQ, per germline (reference sequence). The CDR3 has 15 residues. Trimming left V 5 bases short and J 0 bases short, with 11 bases between. In nucleotides, the CDR3 is TGTGCCAGCAGCCCACAGGTTCTAGCCAAAAACATTCAGTACTTC. Translating it yields CASSPQVLAKNIQYF.

This clonotype was counted ten times or more. The chain combines TRBV7-9 with TRBJ2-7; D might be TRBD2 (6 bases). This CDR3 is 14 amino acids long. Trimming pared 5 bases from V and 4 bases from J, leaving 15 bases between. The V gene's germline CDR1 is SEHNR and CDR2 FQNEAQ (reference sequence). Here the CDR3 DNA reads TGTGCCAGCAGCCCCGGGCTAGCGCCTTACGAGCAGTACTTC. Translation gives CASSPGLAPYEQYF.